These 32 T cell receptor beta chains came from one sample sequenced in a study of cytomegalovirus exposure and HLA in healthy donors. It was with 60 Vbeta and 13 Jbeta primers that the PCR ran. Clones were read by immunoSEQ multiplex PCR, and TCRdb kept only the in-frame ones, dropping some. The table has over 100,000 clones, over 50% seen once. Sequencing input: PBMCs. The receptors come from a woman aged 35 to 49 in good health and CMV-seropositive.

This chain joins TRBV7-8 and TRBJ2-7, with a tentative D call TRBD2 (6 bases). The CDR3 has 13 amino acids. Germline CDR1 is SGHVS and CDR2 is FQNEAQ. The V and J ends lost 4 bases and 6 bases respectively, with 13 bases between them. The CDR3 region is CASSSPGGSEQYF. The CDR3 DNA sequence: TGTGCCAGCAGCTCACCCGGGGGTAGCGAGCAGTACTTC.

This clone was seen only once. V usage is TRBV7-9 and J usage is TRBJ1-2; D remains ambiguous. There are 13 residues in the CDR3. V shed 5 bases and J shed 6 bases, with 13 bases lying between them. The germline V gene encodes CDR1 SEHNR and CDR2 FQNEAQ (reference sequence). The DNA for the CDR3 is TGTGCCAGCAGCCGGTACCCCGGGGATGGCTACACCTTC. Amino acids: CASSRYPGDGYTF.

V gene TRBV5-6 combines with J gene TRBJ2-5, with D unresolved. This CDR3 spans 15 amino acids. The ends were cut back, 0 bases at V and 1 base at J, with 10 bases in the middle. Per the germline V gene, CDR1 is SGHDT and CDR2 is YYEEEE. The CDR3 DNA reads TGTGCCAGCAGCTTGGGTTTGGCAGTCCAAGAGACCCAGTACTTC. Its translation is CASSLGLAVQETQYF.

The CDR3 loop is CASSPERQGFMNEQFF. The CDR3 DNA is TGTGCCAGCAGCCCGGAACGACAGGGATTTATGAATGAGCAGTTCTTC. The chain has TRBV7-9 and TRBJ2-1; 7 bases line up with TRBD1. CDR1 and CDR2 (germline): SEHNR, FQNEAQ (reference sequence). The CDR3 runs to 16 residues. J gave up 7 bases and V 5 bases, and 14 bases lay outside the gene matches.

The chain joins TRBV7-2 to TRBJ2-1; 9 bases agree with TRBD2. CDR1 is SGHTA, CDR2 FQGNSA, per germline. This CDR3 region has 15 residues. The junction had 7 bases not matched to a gene; V was cut back by 5 bases and J by 5 bases. CDR3 in DNA: TGTGCCAGCAGCACACCTAGCGGGGAGAACAATGAGCAGTTCTTC. Its protein is CASSTPSGENNEQFF.

This chain links TRBV10-3 with TRBJ1-2; the match to TRBD1 covers 7 bases. Trimming removed 2 bases from V and 4 bases from J; junction bases left unmatched: 1. Germline V gene data show CDR1 as ENHRY and CDR2 as SYGVKD. The CDR3 has 13 residues. CDR3 protein: CAISERQGYGYTF. DNA for the CDR3: TGTGCCATCAGTGAGCGACAGGGCTATGGCTACACCTTC.

V and J are TRBV19 and TRBJ2-7; D may be TRBD2 (6 bases). Trimming pared 10 bases from V and 1 base from J, leaving 14 bases between. Germline values: CDR1 LNHDA, CDR2 SQIVND (reference sequence). The CDR3 consists of 13 residues. The CDR3 loop is CAILGGTSYEQYF. Here the CDR3 DNA reads TGTGCCATTTTGGGGGGAACTTCCTACGAGCAGTACTTC.

The genes are TRBV12-5 and TRBJ1-2; D ambiguous. Per the germline V gene, CDR1 is LGHNT and CDR2 is FRNRAP. With 9 bases removed from V and 1 base from J, the gap between germline ends came to 6 bases. The CDR3 contains 11 residues. CDR3 sequence reads: CASSINYGYTF. Written as DNA, the CDR3 is TGTGCTAGCTCTATTAACTATGGCTACACCTTC.

The chain couples TRBV23-1 to TRBJ1-6; 8 positions match TRBD1. TRBV23-1 belongs to the ORF category, with a function that is uncertain. V lost 10 bases, J lost 8 bases, and 7 bases stayed unmatched. CDR3 length: 13 residues. The CDR3 loop reads CANRTGLYSPLHF. The CDR3 region has the DNA TGCGCCAACAGGACAGGGCTGTATTCACCCCTCCACTTT.

The chain carries TRBV29-1 and TRBJ1-1; 8 bases map to TRBD1. The germline V gene has CDR1 SQVTM and CDR2 ANQGSEA. This CDR3 spans 15 amino acids. V was pared by 4 bases and J by 10 bases, with 17 bases of the junction left unmatched. Here the CDR3 reads CSVGTTGAAVSGAFF. The CDR3 nucleotides are TGCAGCGTTGGAACGACAGGGGCGGCCGTTAGTGGAGCTTTCTTT.

In this sample, this clone turned up a few times. V usage is TRBV19 and J usage is TRBJ1-1; possibly TRBD1 for D (6 bases). Trimming took 5 bases from V and 3 from J, leaving 13 bases between them. Germline CDR1 reads LNHDA; CDR2 reads SQIVND (reference sequence). The CDR3 length is 14 residues. The CDR3 nucleotides read TGTGCCAGTAGTGCCCGGACAGACCACACTGAAGCTTTCTTT. Protein product: CASSARTDHTEAFF.

This rearrangement joins TRBV11-2 to TRBJ1-1, with a tentative D call TRBD1 (5 bases). This CDR3 has 13 residues. CDR1 is SGHAT and CDR2 is FQNNGV in the germline V gene. V was trimmed by 5 bases and J by 7 bases, leaving 14 bases between them. The DNA for the CDR3 is TGTGCCAGCAGCCAAGACAGAGGACGTGAAGCTTTCTTT. It specifies CASSQDRGREAFF.

CDR3 loop: CASSSPGFGTDTQYF. In DNA, the CDR3 is TGCGCCAGCAGCTCTCCGGGGTTCGGCACAGATACGCAGTATTTT. The chain couples TRBV5-1 to TRBJ2-3, with D possibly TRBD2 on 5 matching bases. Between the trimmed V and J ends, which lost 3 bases and 1 base, there was a span of 12 bases. The CDR3 has 15 residues. CDR1 is SGHRS, CDR2 YFSETQ, per germline.

V usage is TRBV4-1 and J usage is TRBJ2-1; 7 positions match TRBD2. The CDR3 is 17 residues long. The V and J ends lost 0 bases and 5 bases, in that order; junction bases with no gene match: 10. Germline loops: CDR1 MGHRA, CDR2 YSYEKL. CDR3 coding DNA: TGCGCCAGCAGCCAAGATCCCCGGGACTACCACCACAATGAGCAGTTCTTC. Its translation: CASSQDPRDYHHNEQFF.

At least ten counts were recorded for this clone. This sequence joins TRBV11-2 and TRBJ1-3; D gene uncertain. Germline V lookup: CDR1 SGHAT, CDR2 FQNNGV. Trimming shortened V by 0 bases and J by 0 bases, and 6 bases separated the two germline ends. This CDR3 is built from 15 residues. In nucleotides, the CDR3 is TGTGCCAGCAGCTTAGACGGGATCTCTGGAAACACCATATATTTT. Protein: CASSLDGISGNTIYF.

This sequence joins TRBV7-6 and TRBJ1-1, with TRBD1 matching over 9 bases. After removal of 5 bases from V and 0 bases from J, the junction contained 4 bases not matched to a gene. This CDR3 comprises 15 residues. Germline values: CDR1 SGHVS, CDR2 FNYEAQ. The CDR3 bases are TGTGCCAGCAGCCGCACAGGGGGCGTGAACACTGAAGCTTTCTTT. Its protein is CASSRTGGVNTEAFF.

This clone was counted a few times. The chain couples TRBV5-1 to TRBJ2-1; 7 nucleotides agree with TRBD2. The germline V gene encodes CDR1 SGHRS and CDR2 YFSETQ. The CDR3 spans 15 residues. The V and J ends lost 2 bases and 6 bases, in that order; junction bases with no gene match: 8. CDR3 protein: CASSFRGSESNEQFF. DNA for the CDR3: TGCGCCAGCAGCTTTCGCGGGAGTGAGAGCAATGAGCAGTTCTTC.

The gene calls are TRBV29-1 and TRBJ1-2; D ambiguous. This CDR3 is built from 13 residues. Trimming shortened V by 3 bases and J by 2 bases, and 10 bases separated the two germline ends. Germline CDR1 is SQVTM and CDR2 is ANQGSEA. The CDR3 coding sequence is TGCAGCGTTGAGCGTCACTTAAACTATGGCTACACCTTC. Amino acids: CSVERHLNYGYTF. Filled out from reference TRBV29-1 and TRBJ1-2, the complete variable domain reads SAVISQKPSRDICQRGTSLTIQCQVDSQVTMMFWYRQQPGQSLTLIATANQGSEATYESGFVIDKFPISRPNLTFSTLTVSNMSPEDSSIYLCSVERHLNYGYTFGSGTRLTVV.

The rearrangement links TRBV10-3 to TRBJ1-1; D uncertain. Germline loops: CDR1 ENHRY, CDR2 SYGVKD. The length of the CDR3 is 13 residues. The V end was cut by 6 bases, the J end by 3 bases, with 11 bases between. DNA for the CDR3: TGTGCCATCAGCAGCCCGGGATACACTGAAGCTTTCTTT. Its protein product is CAISSPGYTEAFF.

The chain employs TRBV7-2 and TRBJ1-5; TRBD1 might be the D (5 bases). The germline CDR1 and CDR2 sequences are SGHTA and FQGNSA. With 3 bases removed from V and 7 bases from J, the gap between germline ends came to 13 bases. The CDR3 consists of 14 residues. CDR3 DNA: TGTGCCAGCAGCTTGGGTCAGGGCAGCCAGCCCCAGCATTTT. Protein product: CASSLGQGSQPQHF.

The V call is TRBV28, the J call TRBJ2-6, with TRBD1 matching over 8 bases. There are 15 residues in the CDR3. Germline-derived CDR1 and CDR2 are MDHEN and SYDVKM. V was clipped by 10 bases and J by 3 bases; unmatched bases: 8. CDR3 residues: CATGTGLGGANVLTF. The CDR3 coding sequence is TGTGCCACCGGGACAGGTCTTGGTGGGGCCAACGTCCTGACTTTC.

The rearrangement joins TRBV30 to TRBJ1-4; TRBD1 matches at 9 bases. Per the germline V gene, CDR1 is GTSNPN and CDR2 is SVGIG (reference sequence). The CDR3 has 13 residues. Germline trimming cut 7 bases from V and 3 bases from J; bases unmatched to any gene: 3. CDR3 region: CALDRGPNEKLFF. The CDR3 nucleotides are TGTGCCTTGGACAGGGGACCTAATGAAAAACTGTTTTTT.

V and J are TRBV6-5 and TRBJ2-7; TRBD2 aligns across 8 bases. The trim removed 7 bases at V and 4 bases at J, leaving 9 bases unmatched. The CDR3 is made up of 14 amino acids. CDR1 is MNHEY, CDR2 SVGAGI, per germline. The chain's CDR3 is CASTALSGSYEQYF. DNA for the CDR3: TGTGCCAGCACCGCACTAAGCGGGAGTTACGAGCAGTACTTC.

This clone was seen a few times. V and J are TRBV30 and TRBJ2-5, with D maybe TRBD2 (7 bases). V was pared by 0 bases and J by 5 bases, with 10 bases between. The CDR3 totals 13 residues. Germline-derived CDR1 and CDR2 are GTSNPN and SVGIG (reference sequence). The CDR3 spells CAWSVGGGETQYF. Here the CDR3 DNA reads TGTGCCTGGAGTGTGGGAGGGGGGGAGACCCAGTACTTC.

This chain uses TRBV5-1 with TRBJ2-3; TRBD2 matches at 8 bases. There are 15 residues in the CDR3. CDR1 SGHRS and CDR2 YFSETQ come from the germline V gene. J lost 1 base, V lost 3 bases, and 4 bases had no gene match. The CDR3 DNA reads as TGCGCCAGCAGCTACTTACTAGCGGGCACAGATACGCAGTATTTT. Amino acid sequence: CASSYLLAGTDTQYF.

This clone was seen a few times. This chain links TRBV11-1 with TRBJ1-2; D call uncertain. Trimming cost V 1 base and J 2 bases, with 5 bases left between them. CDR1 is SGHAT and CDR2 is FQDESV in the germline V gene (reference sequence). The CDR3 contains 13 residues. CDR3 residues: CASSLGQNYGYTF. CDR3 sequence (DNA): TGTGCCAGCAGCTTAGGTCAGAACTATGGCTACACCTTC.

CDR3 DNA: TGTGCCAGCAGTGACCCACAATTAGGAGGATACGAGCAGTACTTC. This gives the protein CASSDPQLGGYEQYF. The rearrangement joins TRBV6-6 to TRBJ2-7; possible D gene TRBD2, 5 bases. V lost 5 bases to trimming and J lost 4 bases, with 18 bases between them. The CDR3 is 15 amino acids. CDR1 MNHNY and CDR2 SVGAGI come from the germline V gene (reference sequence).

The chain couples TRBV19 to TRBJ2-5; perhaps TRBD2 as D (6 bases). V was pared by 0 bases and J by 2 bases, with 13 bases between. This CDR3 has 16 residues. Germline values: CDR1 LNHDA, CDR2 SQIVND (reference sequence). The CDR3 DNA reads as TGTGCCAGTAGTATAGAAGGAGGGTTCGGGCAAGAGACCCAGTACTTC. Amino acids: CASSIEGGFGQETQYF.

The rearrangement joins TRBV9 to TRBJ2-3; possibly TRBD2 for D (6 bases). The length of the CDR3 is 15 residues. The V end was cut by 0 bases, the J end by 6 bases, with 14 bases between. CDR1 is SGDLS and CDR2 is YYNGEE in the germline V gene. The CDR3 region is CASSVGAGKADTQYF. The CDR3 nucleotides are TGTGCCAGCAGCGTAGGGGCGGGAAAGGCGGATACGCAGTATTTT.

The V call is TRBV30, the J call TRBJ1-2; D is uncertain. From germline, CDR1 is GTSNPN and CDR2 SVGIG (reference sequence). The V end lost 0 bases, the J end lost 0 bases, and 11 bases lay between the germline ends. This CDR3 region has 15 residues. This CDR3 is CAWSVPMIANYGYTF. CDR3 nucleotides: TGTGCCTGGAGTGTACCGATGATAGCTAACTATGGCTACACCTTC.

J is TRBJ1-6 and V is TRBV9; unclear D gene. Trimming took 1 base from V and 5 from J, leaving 7 bases between them. This CDR3 spans 14 amino acids. Germline CDR1 reads SGDLS; CDR2 reads YYNGEE. The CDR3 region is CASSVRVDNSPLHF. The CDR3 DNA sequence: TGTGCCAGCAGCGTAAGAGTGGATAATTCACCCCTCCACTTT.

This chain connects TRBV5-4 to TRBJ2-1; 9 nucleotides line up with TRBD2. V gave up 3 bases and J gave up 8 bases; unmatched junction bases: 15. Germline V gene sequence: CDR1 SGHNT, CDR2 YYREEE (reference sequence). The CDR3 length is 17 residues. This CDR3 reads CASSSWTSATPNDEQFF. CDR3 DNA: TGTGCCAGCAGCTCCTGGACTAGCGCAACCCCAAACGATGAGCAGTTCTTC.